This T cell receptor beta chain is from a study of T cell responses to AZD1222 COVID-19 vaccine. Study background: Pooling of second doses given at about 4 or about 12 weeks was done. Whole-study results and caveats: With dominance at 160-218 and 743-854, vaccine-associated CD4 TCRs spanned spike. Clonal diversity may have been underestimated in mostly white British donors.

About this clone: What it binds is unknown.

This CDR3 contains 16 residues. V lost 4 bases, J lost 4 bases, and 10 bases stayed unmatched. Per germline, CDR1 LNHDA and CDR2 SQIVND (reference sequence). This table comes from immunoSEQ multiplex PCR, and its TCRdb copy is limited to in-frame clones, with some not included. The table has 130,000 or so clones, about 92% seen once. V is TRBV19 and J is TRBJ2-7; 10 nucleotides line up with TRBD1. The input for sequencing was peripheral blood, taken on day 0 of AZD1222 vaccination. The sequence was obtained from an adult in good health. The CDR3 DNA follows: TGTGCCAGTAGTAGTCGGGGGCGGGACAGGGGTTACGAGCAGTACTTC. Protein: CASSSRGRDRGYEQYF.